Listed here are 3 T cell receptor beta chains from one sample, sequenced in a study of shared clonotypes between healthy human individuals (dated by TCRdb to 2020 to 2022). Libraries were built with the immunoSEQ multiplex PCR assay. Entries here come from immuneACCESS through TCRdb and include only in-frame sequences with V and J called. Some clones fail to appear in such tables; in the studies checked, an unresolved V gene covers under half of the shortfall, and the cause of the remainder is unknown. In all, the sample holds hundreds of thousands of clones, and more than 70% of those were seen once. Of the sample, about 2% is held by the ten largest clones. What was sequenced was memory CD4+ T cells sorted from blood. The cell subset or site label of this sample denotes: CD45RA-negative fraction. These receptors were obtained from a woman aged 25 to 45 in good health.

The chain employs TRBV30 and TRBJ1-1; D is unresolved. The CDR3 is 13 residues long. The ends were cut back, 5 bases at V and 0 bases at J, with 10 bases in the middle. The germline gives CDR1 GTSNPN, CDR2 SVGIG (reference sequence). In nucleotides, the CDR3 is TGTGCCTGGGCTGGATTGGTGAACACTGAAGCTTTCTTT. Translated: CAWAGLVNTEAFF.

This clone was observed a single time. The chain couples TRBV7-2 to TRBJ2-7; a possible D gene is TRBD2 (5 bases). The V end was cut by 8 bases, the J end by 1 base, with 12 bases between. Germline loops: CDR1 SGHTA, CDR2 FQGNSA. CDR3 length: 13 amino acids. CDR3 residues: CASAGENSYEQYF. In DNA form, the CDR3 reads TGTGCCAGCGCCGGGGAAAATTCCTACGAGCAGTACTTC.

V and J are TRBV6-6 and TRBJ2-1, with 9 bases that match TRBD2. The CDR3 length is 16 residues. Looked up from germline, CDR1 is MNHNY and CDR2 is SVGAGI (reference sequence). Germline trimming cut 4 bases from V and 3 bases from J; bases unmatched to any gene: 7. The CDR3 DNA reads as TGTGCCAGCAGTTCCGAGACTAGCGGACACTACAATGAGCAGTTCTTC. Protein product: CASSSETSGHYNEQFF.